This T cell receptor (beta chain) was sequenced for a study of CXCR3-negative and CXCR3-positive naive CD8 T cells (dated by TCRdb to 2018 to 2020). Describing the broader study: Roughly 150 million TRB reads were obtained in total, roughly 1.5 +/- 0.3 million reads per library. For the TRBV-TRBJ cluster analysis, the naive subsets came from 5 donors, while the memory cells came from 3 donors. Data from about ten donors, pooled across two independent experiments, went into the diversity and physicochemical repertoire analyses. What the research found in general, with its limitations: TRB CDR3s from CXCR3-positive naive cells showed higher hydrophobicity (lower Kidera factor 4), lower energy, and higher strength and volume indices than CXCR3-negative naive cells. Repertoire diversity was comparably high in both naive subsets but much lower in memory CD8+ T cells. Within the same donor, TRBV-TRBJ usage looked similar between naive CXCR3-negative and CXCR3-positive cells, but memory cells had distinct patterns. CXCR3 expression partially decreased after cryopreservation, so most assays used freshly isolated PBMCs. Because surface CD5, which is linked to self-reactivity in mice, was comparable between the naive subsets, TCR interaction strength was also inferred from the physicochemical properties of TRB CDR3s.

The sample was run on a NextSeq 550. The Human TCR Profiling Kit (MiLaboratory) was used to prepare UMI-labeled 5' RACE TRB cDNA libraries. The full amount of extracted RNA was used for cDNA synthesis, and the full amount of resulting cDNA was used for PCR amplification. Libraries were prepared in parallel with an identical number of PCR cycles. In the authors' own workflow: With a minimum of two reads required per UMI, MIGEC and MiXCR pulled out about 50,000 +/- 10,000 unique UMI-labeled TRB cDNA molecules from each library. An average of about 40,000 +/- 10,000 functional in-frame TRB CDR3 nucleotide clonotypes without stop codons was found per library. After each sample was downsampled to 5000 UMI-labeled TRB molecules, VDJtools was used to calculate diversity metrics such as normalized Shannon-Wiener and Chao1. VDJtools computed clonotype-size-weighted physicochemical properties of the central five CDR3 residues: interaction energy, strength, volume and Kidera factor 4. One entry per CDR3 protein sequence results from the TCRdb reprocessing of the reads, with DNA left out. The V and J calls follow TCRdb's processing rather than the paper's. This sample's table contains over 100,000 distinct CDR3 sequences. Around 0.36% of the sample goes to the ten largest clones.

The germline V gene encodes CDR1 SEHNR and CDR2 FQNEAQ (reference sequence). The CDR3 has 14 amino acids, counting the end cysteine and phenylalanine. DNA is not recorded here. Each CD8+ T cell subset was flow-sorted in triplicate, and approximately 280,000 cells per subset were placed directly into RLT lysis buffer. Naive CD8+ T cells were defined stringently as CD45RO-CCR7+CD27+CD95- to exclude memory contaminants. Peripheral blood mononuclear cells were isolated from buffy coats by standard density gradient centrifugation. A FACSAria III was used to flow-sort naive CD8+ T cells into CXCR3-negative and CXCR3-positive populations. An RNeasy Mini Kit was used to extract total RNA from the sorted cells. As for this clonotype: The clone's antigen remains unknown.

Recombination connected TRBV7-9 to TRBJ2-5; TCRdb's D call of TRBD1 is untestable without DNA. Sequencing was carried out using naive CXCR3+ CD8+ T cells from blood. The cell subset or site label here, explained by the study, means: CD45RO-CCR7+CD27+CD95- naive CD8+ T cells expressing CXCR3 (TNR3+). The receptor's source is a human donor in good health. Some clones in this sample may be carry-over from other donors' samples. The CDR3 has the sequence CASSFGQGGETQYF.